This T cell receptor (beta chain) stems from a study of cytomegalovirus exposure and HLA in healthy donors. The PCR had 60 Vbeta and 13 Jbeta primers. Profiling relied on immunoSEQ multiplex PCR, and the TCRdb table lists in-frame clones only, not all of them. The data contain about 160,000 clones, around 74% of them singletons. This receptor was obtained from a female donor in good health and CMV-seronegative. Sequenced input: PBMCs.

The CDR3 DNA reads TGTGCCAGCAGCCAATTCGCGGAGAGCTCCTACGAGCAGTACTTC. Its translation is CASSQFAESSYEQYF. J is TRBJ2-7 and V is TRBV4-2; no firm D call. V lost 2 bases, J lost 0 bases, and 11 bases lay in between. This CDR3 spans 15 amino acids. Per germline, CDR1 LGHNA and CDR2 YNFKEQ.